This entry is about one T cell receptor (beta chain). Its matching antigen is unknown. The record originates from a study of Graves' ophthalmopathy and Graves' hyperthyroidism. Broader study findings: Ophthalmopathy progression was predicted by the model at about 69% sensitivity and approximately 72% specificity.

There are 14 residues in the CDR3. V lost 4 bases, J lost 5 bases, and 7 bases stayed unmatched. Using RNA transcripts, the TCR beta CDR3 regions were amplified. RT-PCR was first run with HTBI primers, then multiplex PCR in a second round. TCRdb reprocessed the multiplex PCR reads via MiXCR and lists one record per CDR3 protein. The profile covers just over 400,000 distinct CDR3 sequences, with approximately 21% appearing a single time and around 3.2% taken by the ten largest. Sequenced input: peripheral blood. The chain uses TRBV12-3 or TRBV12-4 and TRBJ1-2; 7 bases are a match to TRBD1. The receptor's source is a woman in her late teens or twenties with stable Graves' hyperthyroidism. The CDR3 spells CASSSGTDGYGYTF. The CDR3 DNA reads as TGTGCCAGCAGTTCCGGGACAGATGGGTATGGCTACACCTTC.